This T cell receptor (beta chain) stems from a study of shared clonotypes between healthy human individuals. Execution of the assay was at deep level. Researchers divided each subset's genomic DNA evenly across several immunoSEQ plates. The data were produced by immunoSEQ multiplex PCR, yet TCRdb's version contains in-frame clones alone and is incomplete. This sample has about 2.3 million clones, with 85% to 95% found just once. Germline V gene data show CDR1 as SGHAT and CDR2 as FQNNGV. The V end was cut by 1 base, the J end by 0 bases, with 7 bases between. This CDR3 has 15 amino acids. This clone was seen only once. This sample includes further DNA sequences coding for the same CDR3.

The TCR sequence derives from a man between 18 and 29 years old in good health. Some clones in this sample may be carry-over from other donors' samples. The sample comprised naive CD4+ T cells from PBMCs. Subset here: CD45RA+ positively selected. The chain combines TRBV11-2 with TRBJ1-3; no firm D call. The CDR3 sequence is CASSLVGGSGNTIYF. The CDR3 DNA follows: TGTGCCAGCAGCTTAGTAGGCGGCTCTGGAAACACCATATATTTT.